The T cell receptor beta chain under discussion was sequenced for a study of blood T cell repertoires in COVID-19. As for the study in general: The origin of the acute and convalescent COVID-19 samples was the United States, Italy and Spain. The cDNA or gDNA used as material had been derived from T cells, B-cell-depleted T cells, or PBMCs.

This clone was counted once. The CDR3 has 15 residues. Losses at the gene ends were 5 bases for V and 0 bases for J; bases not matched to a gene: 4. The germline V gene has CDR1 LNHNV and CDR2 YYDKDF (reference sequence). In the source study's methods: Quantification of nucleated cells was approximated via reference gene primer amplification. Generated by immunoSEQ multiplex PCR, the TCRdb table keeps only in-frame clones and is missing some. V and J calls and clone size are copied from that table; D and trimming were computed from the DNA. The sample consists of more than 60,000 clones, roughly 90% of them appearing once.

The specimen was peripheral blood. The sequence came from an elderly woman with active or convalescent COVID-19. The rearrangement links TRBV15 to TRBJ2-7, with TRBD2 identical over 10 bases. The CDR3: CATSARTSGSYEQYF. The CDR3 nucleotides read TGTGCCACCAGCGCCCGGACTAGCGGCTCCTACGAGCAGTACTTC.